What follows are 12 T cell receptor beta chains derived from one specimen sequenced in a study of siplizumab effects on memory and regulatory T cells. Profiled with immunoSEQ multiplex PCR; TCRdb holds only in-frame clones, not every one. The sample gives around 120,000 clones, around 94% of which show up once; roughly 1.5% is in the top ten. The sample comprised non-Treg CD4+ T cells sorted from blood. Every receptor here comes from a human donor in good health.

This clone appeared a single time. This chain joins TRBV29-1 and TRBJ2-3, with TRBD1 matching over 8 bases. Trimming removed 8 bases from V and 10 bases from J; junction bases left unmatched: 11. The CDR3 runs to 12 residues. Germline V gene sequence: CDR1 SQVTM, CDR2 ANQGSEA. The CDR3 nucleotides read TGCAGCTCCCCAAGGTCAGGGGGCGCGCAGTATTTT. Amino acids: CSSPRSGGAQYF.

The rearrangement uses TRBV7-9 and TRBJ2-3; 7 nucleotides agree with TRBD2. The junction had 1 base not matched to a gene; V was cut back by 8 bases and J by 5 bases. CDR1 is SEHNR, CDR2 FQNEAQ, per germline (reference sequence). The CDR3 consists of 11 residues. Here the CDR3 DNA reads TGTGCCAGCGGGAGGGGAGATACGCAGTATTTT. Translation: CASGRGDTQYF.

The CDR3, as DNA: TGTGCCAGCAGCTTCTCGGGCCCCCTCTTCTTTAACTATGGCTACACCTTC. Its protein product is CASSFSGPLFFNYGYTF. The chain is built from TRBV7-2 and TRBJ1-2; D not resolved. The germline CDR1 and CDR2 sequences are SGHTA and FQGNSA. With 3 bases removed from V and 1 base from J, the gap between germline ends came to 18 bases. This CDR3 has 17 amino acids.

The chain combines TRBV11-1 with TRBJ2-1, with D perhaps TRBD1 (6 bases). Germline V gene lookup returns CDR1 SGHAT and CDR2 FQDESV (reference sequence). The CDR3 spans 15 residues. V gave up 2 bases and J gave up 4 bases, with 12 bases separating them. The CDR3 DNA reads as TGTGCCAGCAGCTTAAGGCAGGGGCCTTACAATGAGCAGTTCTTC. Protein: CASSLRQGPYNEQFF.

The DNA of the CDR3 is TGTGCCAGCCGCCCAGGACTAGCGGGAGCAGATACGCAGTATTTT. It codes for CASRPGLAGADTQYF. This chain joins TRBV6-6 and TRBJ2-3, with 13 positions matching TRBD2. This CDR3 has 15 amino acids. J was trimmed by 4 bases and V by 8 bases; bases with no gene match: 6. CDR1 and CDR2 (germline): MNHNY, SVGAGI (reference sequence).

The CDR3 is CASSLQTGGETQYF. The CDR3 nucleotides are TGTGCCAGCAGCTTACAGACAGGGGGAGAGACCCAGTACTTC. The V and J genes are TRBV7-2 and TRBJ2-5; the match to TRBD1 covers 9 bases. The CDR3 runs 14 residues. Germline CDR1 reads SGHTA; CDR2 reads FQGNSA. V was pared by 2 bases and J by 4 bases, with 2 bases of the junction left unmatched.

The chain joins TRBV5-8 to TRBJ1-2; unclear D gene. The CDR3 contains 11 residues. Germline V gene lookup returns CDR1 SGHTS and CDR2 YDEGEE. V was clipped by 2 bases and J by 5 bases, with 4 bases between them. In DNA form, the CDR3 reads TGTGCCAGCAGCTTATCTTATGGCTACACCTTC. Translation: CASSLSYGYTF.

The rearrangement joins TRBV19 to TRBJ1-2; 8 bases line up with TRBD1. The CDR3 consists of 14 residues. V lost 7 bases, J lost 3 bases, and 7 bases stayed unmatched. Germline V gene lookup returns CDR1 LNHDA and CDR2 SQIVND (reference sequence). This chain's CDR3 is CASKPGQDHYGYTF. CDR3 nucleotide sequence: TGTGCCAGTAAGCCGGGACAGGACCACTATGGCTACACCTTC.

The chain has TRBV7-2 and TRBJ2-2; 14 bases fit TRBD2. The CDR3 sequence is 16 residues long. The junction had 2 bases not matched to a gene; V was cut back by 3 bases and J by 5 bases. Germline-derived CDR1 and CDR2 are SGHTA and FQGNSA. The CDR3 spells CASSFWTSGGTGELFF. The CDR3 DNA reads as TGTGCCAGCAGCTTCTGGACTAGCGGGGGGACCGGGGAGCTGTTTTTT.

V is TRBV30 and J is TRBJ1-2; possible D gene TRBD1, 5 bases. In germline, CDR1 is GTSNPN, CDR2 SVGIG (reference sequence). Trimming removed 5 bases at V and 3 bases at J, with 10 bases between. This CDR3 spans 12 amino acids. The DNA for the CDR3 is TGTGCCTGGTCGACAGAGCACTATGGCTACACCTTC. It is translated as CAWSTEHYGYTF.

The V and J genes are TRBV11-2 and TRBJ2-5; a possible D gene is TRBD2 (6 bases). The germline V and J ends were trimmed by 4 bases and 2 bases, with 11 bases remaining between them. The CDR3 totals 14 residues. Germline-derived CDR1 and CDR2 are SGHAT and FQNNGV. CDR3 DNA: TGTGCCAGCAGCTCGCGGCGGGGTCAAGAGACCCAGTACTTC. It translates to CASSSRRGQETQYF.

The chain is built from TRBV11-2 and TRBJ2-7; D gene unclear. Trimming took 3 bases from V and 0 from J, leaving 3 bases between them. This CDR3 is 12 amino acids long. Germline loops: CDR1 SGHAT, CDR2 FQNNGV. The DNA of the CDR3 is TGTGCCAGCAGCTTCAGCTCCTACGAGCAGTACTTC. Protein: CASSFSSYEQYF.